One T cell receptor (beta chain) is described in this entry. The sample comes from a study of OX40 agonist ivuxolimab in advanced cancers. Study-level background: Patients received the agonistic anti-OX40 (CD134) antibody ivuxolimab.

The V segment lost 5 bases and the J segment 0 bases; nucleotides outside the gene matches: 4. The length of the CDR3 is 15 residues. Germline V gene data show CDR1 as SGHKS and CDR2 as YYEKEE (reference sequence). Generated by immunoSEQ multiplex PCR, the TCRdb table keeps only in-frame clones and is missing some. The sample lists 60,000 to 75,000 clones; around 80% were seen once. The starting material was CD4+ or CD8+ T cells sorted from blood, obtained in a trial of the OX40 agonist ivuxolimab. The rearrangement joins TRBV5-5 to TRBJ1-1, with TRBD1 matching 10 bases. This receptor was identified in an adult with an advanced solid tumor such as melanoma, head and neck, liver or kidney cancer. CDR3 sequence: CASRMGTGVNTEAFF. DNA of the CDR3: TGTGCCAGCAGAATGGGGACAGGGGTGAACACTGAAGCTTTCTTT.